The 9 T cell receptor beta chains in this list originate from one sample, sequenced in a study of cytomegalovirus exposure and HLA in healthy donors. This PCR relied on a set of 60 Vbeta primers and 13 Jbeta primers. The table came from immunoSEQ multiplex PCR; TCRdb's copy has only in-frame clones and leaves some out. The top ten hold about 6% of the sample, which has roughly 79,000 clones, around 76% seen once. Sequenced material: PBMCs. The source of these receptors is a woman in her fifties or sixties in good health and CMV-seropositive.

This clone was seen more than once but under ten times. The CDR3 spells CASRPPGLNYNEQFF. In DNA, the CDR3 is TGTGCCAGCAGGCCACCGGGACTAAATTACAATGAGCAGTTCTTC. The V call is TRBV28, the J call TRBJ2-1; the match to TRBD2 covers 7 bases. After removal of 6 bases from V and 4 bases from J, the junction contained 9 bases not matched to a gene. The CDR3 is 15 amino acids. Germline V gene sequence: CDR1 MDHEN, CDR2 SYDVKM.

This clone appeared a few times. This chain connects TRBV9 to TRBJ1-5; the match to TRBD1 covers 7 bases. Germline V gives CDR1 SGDLS, CDR2 YYNGEE. The CDR3 has 15 residues. With 0 bases clipped from V and 7 bases from J, the junction kept 7 bases outside the gene matches. The CDR3 DNA follows: TGTGCCAGCAGCGTAGGAGGAGGGGGCGAACAGCCCCAGCATTTT. Translating it yields CASSVGGGGEQPQHF.

V gene TRBV4-1 combines with J gene TRBJ2-7, with TRBD2 as a possible D gene (6 bases). Trimming left V 1 base short and J 2 bases short, with 9 bases between. The length of the CDR3 is 14 residues. Germline V lookup: CDR1 MGHRA, CDR2 YSYEKL. The CDR3 region is CASSQAGETYEQYF. The CDR3 bases are TGCGCCAGCAGCCAAGCGGGAGAAACCTACGAGCAGTACTTC.

The chain is built from TRBV2 and TRBJ2-5; 10 bases agree with TRBD2. CDR1 and CDR2 (germline): SNHLY, FYNNEI. This CDR3 contains 14 residues. J was trimmed by 3 bases and V by 6 bases; bases with no gene match: 4. Here the CDR3 DNA reads TGTGCCAGCAGCCGTGGACTAGCGGAAGAGACCCAGTACTTC. Its translation is CASSRGLAEETQYF.

This clone has a handful of counts. This CDR3 reads CATSEGGINEQYF. CDR3 DNA sequence: TGTGCCACCAGCGAAGGGGGTATCAACGAGCAGTACTTC. The rearrangement joins TRBV15 to TRBJ2-7; perhaps TRBD1 as D (6 bases). The V end was cut by 5 bases, the J end by 5 bases, with 13 bases between. The germline CDR1 and CDR2 sequences are LNHNV and YYDKDF (reference sequence). The CDR3 length is 13 residues.

The chain uses TRBV20-1 and TRBJ2-5; D gene uncertain. V lost 3 bases to trimming and J lost 5 bases, with 7 bases between them. Germline V gene lookup returns CDR1 DFQATT and CDR2 SNEGSKA (reference sequence). The CDR3 has 11 amino acids. The CDR3 region is CSASIVETQYF. In DNA form, the CDR3 reads TGCAGTGCTAGTATTGTGGAGACCCAGTACTTC.

J is TRBJ1-1 and V is TRBV30; TRBD1 aligns across 8 bases. J lost 1 base, V lost 5 bases, and 9 bases had no gene match. Germline lookup yields CDR1 GTSNPN and CDR2 SVGIG (reference sequence). The CDR3 runs 15 residues. The DNA for the CDR3 is TGTGCCTGGGGACAGGGCCTTTCGGGGAACACTGAAGCTTTCTTT. Its protein product is CAWGQGLSGNTEAFF.

The sample holds a few counts of this clone. The CDR3 sequence: CASSPEAGELFF. Written as DNA, the CDR3 is TGTGCCAGCAGCCCCGAGGCCGGGGAGCTGTTTTTT. The chain is built from TRBV5-4 and TRBJ2-2; no definite D call. With 4 bases removed from V and 6 bases from J, the gap between germline ends came to 7 bases. Germline V gene sequence: CDR1 SGHNT, CDR2 YYREEE (reference sequence). The CDR3 loop spans 12 amino acids. Drawing the rest from reference TRBV5-4 and TRBJ2-2, the complete variable domain is ETGVTQSPTHLIKTRGQQVTLRCSSQSGHNTVSWYQQALGQGPQFIFQYYREEENGRGNFPPRFSGLQFPNYSSELNVNALELDDSALYLCASSPEAGELFFGEGSRLTVL.

The genes are TRBV28 and TRBJ1-5, with 9 nucleotides matching TRBD1. Germline assignment: CDR1 MDHEN and CDR2 SYDVKM. This CDR3 is 15 amino acids long. V gave up 1 base and J gave up 4 bases; unmatched junction bases: 2. The CDR3 DNA reads TGTGCCAGCAGTTTATCCGGACAGGGGAATCAGCCCCAGCATTTT. The encoded protein is CASSLSGQGNQPQHF.